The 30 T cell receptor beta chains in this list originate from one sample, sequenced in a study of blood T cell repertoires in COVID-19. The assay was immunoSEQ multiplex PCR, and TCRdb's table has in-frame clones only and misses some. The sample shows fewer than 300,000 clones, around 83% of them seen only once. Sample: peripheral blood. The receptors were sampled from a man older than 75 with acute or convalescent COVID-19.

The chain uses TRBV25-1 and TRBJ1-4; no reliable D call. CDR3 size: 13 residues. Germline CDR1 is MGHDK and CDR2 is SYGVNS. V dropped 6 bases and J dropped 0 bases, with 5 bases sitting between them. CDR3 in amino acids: CASRQTTNEKLFF. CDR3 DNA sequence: TGTGCCAGCAGACAGACAACTAATGAAAAACTGTTTTTT.

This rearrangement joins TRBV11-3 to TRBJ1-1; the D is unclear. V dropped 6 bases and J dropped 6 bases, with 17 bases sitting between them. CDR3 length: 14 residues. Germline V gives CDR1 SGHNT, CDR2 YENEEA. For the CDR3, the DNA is TGTGCCAGCAGTGCTTACAGTGTGGGCTCTGAAGCTTTCTTT. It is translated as CASSAYSVGSEAFF.

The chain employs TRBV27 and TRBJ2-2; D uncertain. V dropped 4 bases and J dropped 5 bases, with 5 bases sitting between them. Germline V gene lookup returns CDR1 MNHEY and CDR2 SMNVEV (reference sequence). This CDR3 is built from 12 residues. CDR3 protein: CASSYLTGELFF. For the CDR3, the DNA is TGTGCCAGCAGTTATCTAACCGGGGAGCTGTTTTTT.

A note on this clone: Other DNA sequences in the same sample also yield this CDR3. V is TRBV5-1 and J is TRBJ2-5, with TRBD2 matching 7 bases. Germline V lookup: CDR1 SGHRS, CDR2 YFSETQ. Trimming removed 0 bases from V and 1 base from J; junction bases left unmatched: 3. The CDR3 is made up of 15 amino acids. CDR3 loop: CASSLGSSGQETQYF. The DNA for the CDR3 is TGCGCCAGCAGCTTGGGGTCTAGCGGCCAAGAGACCCAGTACTTC.

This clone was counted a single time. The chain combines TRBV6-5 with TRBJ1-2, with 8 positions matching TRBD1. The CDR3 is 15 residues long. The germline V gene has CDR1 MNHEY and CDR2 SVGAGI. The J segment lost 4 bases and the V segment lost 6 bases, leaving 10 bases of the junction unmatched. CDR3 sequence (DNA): TGTGCCAGCAGATCGACAGGGGAAGGGAGCTATGGCTACACCTTC. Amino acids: CASRSTGEGSYGYTF.

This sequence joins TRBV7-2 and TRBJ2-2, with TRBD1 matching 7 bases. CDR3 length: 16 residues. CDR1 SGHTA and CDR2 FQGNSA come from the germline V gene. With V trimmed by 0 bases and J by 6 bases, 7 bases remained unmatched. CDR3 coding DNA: TGTGCCAGCAGCTTAGCCGGGACAGTGGGCTCCGGGGAGCTGTTTTTT. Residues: CASSLAGTVGSGELFF.

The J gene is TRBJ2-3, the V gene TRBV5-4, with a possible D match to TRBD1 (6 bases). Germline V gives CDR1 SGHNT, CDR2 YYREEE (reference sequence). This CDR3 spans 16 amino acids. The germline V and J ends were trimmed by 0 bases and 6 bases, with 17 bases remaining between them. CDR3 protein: CASSLGRGPRADTQYF. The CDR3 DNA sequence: TGTGCCAGCAGCTTGGGCAGGGGACCCAGGGCGGATACGCAGTATTTT.

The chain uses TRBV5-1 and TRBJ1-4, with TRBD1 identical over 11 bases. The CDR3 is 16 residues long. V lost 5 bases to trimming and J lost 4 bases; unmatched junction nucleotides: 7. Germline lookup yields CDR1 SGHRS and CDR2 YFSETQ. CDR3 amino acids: CASRGGQGANNEKLFF. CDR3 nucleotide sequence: TGCGCCAGCAGAGGTGGACAGGGGGCGAATAATGAAAAACTGTTTTTT.

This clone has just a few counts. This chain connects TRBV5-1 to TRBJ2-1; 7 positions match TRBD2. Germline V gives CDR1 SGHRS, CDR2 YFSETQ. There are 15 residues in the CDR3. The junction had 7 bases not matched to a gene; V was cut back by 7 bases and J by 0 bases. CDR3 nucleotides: TGCGCCAGCGGTACCGGGAGGTCCTCCTACAATGAGCAGTTCTTC. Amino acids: CASGTGRSSYNEQFF.

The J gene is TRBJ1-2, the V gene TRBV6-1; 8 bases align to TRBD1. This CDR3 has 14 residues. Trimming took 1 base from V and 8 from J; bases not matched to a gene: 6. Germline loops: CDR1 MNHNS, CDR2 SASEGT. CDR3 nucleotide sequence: TGTGCCAGCAGTGAAGGTGGACAGGGCACGGGCTACACCTTC. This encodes CASSEGGQGTGYTF.

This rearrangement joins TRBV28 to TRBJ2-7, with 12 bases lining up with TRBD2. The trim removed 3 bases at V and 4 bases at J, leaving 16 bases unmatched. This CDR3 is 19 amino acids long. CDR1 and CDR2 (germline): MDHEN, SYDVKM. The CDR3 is CASSFGPGRLAGDPYEQYF. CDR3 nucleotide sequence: TGTGCCAGCAGTTTCGGGCCAGGTAGACTAGCGGGAGATCCGTACGAGCAGTACTTC.

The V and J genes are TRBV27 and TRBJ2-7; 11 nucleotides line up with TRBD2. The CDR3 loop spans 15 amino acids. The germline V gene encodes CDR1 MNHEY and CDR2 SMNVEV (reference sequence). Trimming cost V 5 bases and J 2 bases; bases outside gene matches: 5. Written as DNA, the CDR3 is TGTGCCAGCAGTCGATTAGCGGGGGGGCCCTACGAGCAGTACTTC. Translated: CASSRLAGGPYEQYF.

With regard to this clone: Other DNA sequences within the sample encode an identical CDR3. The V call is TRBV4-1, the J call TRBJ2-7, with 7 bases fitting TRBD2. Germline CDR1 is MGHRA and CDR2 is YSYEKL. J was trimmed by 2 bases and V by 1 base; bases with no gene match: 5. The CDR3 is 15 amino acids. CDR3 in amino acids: CASSQVAGVTYEQYF. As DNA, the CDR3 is TGCGCCAGCAGCCAAGTTGCGGGGGTAACCTACGAGCAGTACTTC.

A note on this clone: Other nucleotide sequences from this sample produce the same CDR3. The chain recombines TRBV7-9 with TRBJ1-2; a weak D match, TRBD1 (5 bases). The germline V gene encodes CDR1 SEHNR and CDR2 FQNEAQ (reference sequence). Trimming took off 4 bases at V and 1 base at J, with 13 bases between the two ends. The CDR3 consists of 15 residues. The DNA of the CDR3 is TGTGCCAGCAGCTCCCGGACGGGGGATAACTATGGCTACACCTTC. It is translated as CASSSRTGDNYGYTF. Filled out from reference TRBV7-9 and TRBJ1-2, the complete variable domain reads DTGVSQNPRHKITKRGQNVTFRCDPISEHNRLYWYRQTLGQGPEFLTYFQNEAQLEKSRLLSDRFSAERPKGSFSTLEIQRTEQGDSAMYLCASSSRTGDNYGYTFGSGTRLTVV.

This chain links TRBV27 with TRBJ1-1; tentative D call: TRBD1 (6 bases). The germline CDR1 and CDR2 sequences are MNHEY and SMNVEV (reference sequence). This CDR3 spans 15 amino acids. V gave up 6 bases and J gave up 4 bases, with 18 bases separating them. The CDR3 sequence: CASSLREGRGTEAFF. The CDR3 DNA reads TGTGCCAGCAGCCTACGGGAAGGCAGGGGCACTGAAGCTTTCTTT.

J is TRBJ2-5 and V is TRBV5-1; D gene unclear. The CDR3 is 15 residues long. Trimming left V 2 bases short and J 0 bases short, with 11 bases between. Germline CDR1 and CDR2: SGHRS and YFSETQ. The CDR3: CASSFGTAYQETQYF. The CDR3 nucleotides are TGCGCCAGCAGCTTCGGTACAGCTTACCAAGAGACCCAGTACTTC.

The CDR3 nucleotides are TGTGCCAGCACCTCCTCCCCTTCGAACACCGGGGAGCTGTTTTTT. It translates to CASTSSPSNTGELFF. This chain links TRBV6-5 with TRBJ2-2, with no clear D. Germline values: CDR1 MNHEY, CDR2 SVGAGI. This CDR3 region has 15 residues. V was cut by 7 bases and J by 0 bases, with 12 bases left in between.

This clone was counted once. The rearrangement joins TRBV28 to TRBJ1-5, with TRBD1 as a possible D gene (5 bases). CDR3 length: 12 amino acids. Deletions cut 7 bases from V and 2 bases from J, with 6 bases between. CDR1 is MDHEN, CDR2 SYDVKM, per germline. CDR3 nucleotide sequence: TGTGCCAGCATACAGGGCAATCAGCCCCAGCATTTT. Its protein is CASIQGNQPQHF.

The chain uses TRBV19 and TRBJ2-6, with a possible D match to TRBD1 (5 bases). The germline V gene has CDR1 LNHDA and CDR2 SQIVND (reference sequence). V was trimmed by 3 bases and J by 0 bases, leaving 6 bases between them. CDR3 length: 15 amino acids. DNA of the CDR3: TGTGCCAGTAGTATTCAGGGCTCTGGGGCCAACGTCCTGACTTTC. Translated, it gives CASSIQGSGANVLTF.

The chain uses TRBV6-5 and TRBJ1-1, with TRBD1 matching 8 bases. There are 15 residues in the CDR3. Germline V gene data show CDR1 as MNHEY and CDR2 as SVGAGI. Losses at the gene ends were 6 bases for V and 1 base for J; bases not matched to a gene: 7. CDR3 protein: CASRPRDRRNTEAFF. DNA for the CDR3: TGTGCCAGCAGACCCCGGGACAGGAGGAACACTGAAGCTTTCTTT.

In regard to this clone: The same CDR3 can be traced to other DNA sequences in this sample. Here the CDR3 reads CASSFTRGTEAFF. The CDR3 nucleotides read TGTGCCAGCAGTTTTACCAGGGGCACTGAAGCTTTCTTT. The chain employs TRBV12-3 or TRBV12-4 and TRBJ1-1, with D possibly TRBD1 on 6 matching bases. The ends were cut back, 3 bases at V and 4 bases at J, with 9 bases in the middle. This CDR3 comprises 13 residues.

CDR3 DNA: TGTGCCAGCATTCAATCCCAGGGAACTAACTATGGCTACACCTTC. Protein: CASIQSQGTNYGYTF. This sequence joins TRBV6-5 and TRBJ1-2; D is perhaps TRBD1 (5 bases). This CDR3 has 15 residues. CDR1 MNHEY and CDR2 SVGAGI come from the germline V gene. Trimming stripped 7 bases from V and 0 bases from J, with 15 bases between.

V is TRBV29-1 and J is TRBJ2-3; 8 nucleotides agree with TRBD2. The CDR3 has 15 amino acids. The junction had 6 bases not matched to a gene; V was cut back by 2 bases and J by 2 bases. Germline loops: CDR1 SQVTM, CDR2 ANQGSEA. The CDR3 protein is CSVEYRGGLTDTQYF. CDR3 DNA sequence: TGCAGCGTTGAATACCGGGGGGGCCTCACAGATACGCAGTATTTT.

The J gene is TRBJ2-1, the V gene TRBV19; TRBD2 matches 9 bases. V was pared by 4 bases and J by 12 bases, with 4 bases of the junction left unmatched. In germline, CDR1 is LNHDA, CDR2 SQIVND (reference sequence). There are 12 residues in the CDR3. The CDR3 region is CASSRAGGWQFF. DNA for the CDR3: TGTGCCAGTAGTAGGGCGGGAGGGTGGCAGTTCTTC. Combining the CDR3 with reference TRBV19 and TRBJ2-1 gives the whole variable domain DGGITQSPKYLFRKEGQNVTLSCEQNLNHDAMYWYRQDPGQGLRLIYYSQIVNDFQKGDIAEGYSVSREKKESFPLTVTSAQKNPTAFYLCASSRAGGWQFFGPGTRLTVL.

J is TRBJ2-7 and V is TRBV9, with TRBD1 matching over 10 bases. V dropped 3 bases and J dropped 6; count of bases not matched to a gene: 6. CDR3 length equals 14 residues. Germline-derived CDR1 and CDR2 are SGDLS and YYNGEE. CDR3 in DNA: TGTGCCAGCAGCGGGACAGGGGGGATTGGCGAGCAGTACTTC. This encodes CASSGTGGIGEQYF.

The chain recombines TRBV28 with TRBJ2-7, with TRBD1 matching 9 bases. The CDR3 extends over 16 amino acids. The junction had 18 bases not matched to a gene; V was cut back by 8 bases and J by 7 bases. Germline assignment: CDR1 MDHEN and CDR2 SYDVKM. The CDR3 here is CASSGQGVTWLWEQYF. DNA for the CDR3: TGTGCCAGCTCGGGACAGGGCGTAACTTGGCTTTGGGAGCAGTACTTC.

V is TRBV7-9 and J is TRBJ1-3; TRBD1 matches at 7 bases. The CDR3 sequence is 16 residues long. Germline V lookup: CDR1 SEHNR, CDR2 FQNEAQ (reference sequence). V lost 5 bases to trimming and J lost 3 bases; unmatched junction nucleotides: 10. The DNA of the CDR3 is TGTGCCAGCAGCCTAGGGGGCAGGGTCGTTGGAAACACCATATATTTT. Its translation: CASSLGGRVVGNTIYF.

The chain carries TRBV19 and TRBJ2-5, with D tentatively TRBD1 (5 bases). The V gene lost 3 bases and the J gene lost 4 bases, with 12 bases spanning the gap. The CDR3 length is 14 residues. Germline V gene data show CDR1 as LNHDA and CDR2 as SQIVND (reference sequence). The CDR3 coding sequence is TGTGCCAGTAGTATGAAGGGGATGGGAGAGACCCAGTACTTC. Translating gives CASSMKGMGETQYF.

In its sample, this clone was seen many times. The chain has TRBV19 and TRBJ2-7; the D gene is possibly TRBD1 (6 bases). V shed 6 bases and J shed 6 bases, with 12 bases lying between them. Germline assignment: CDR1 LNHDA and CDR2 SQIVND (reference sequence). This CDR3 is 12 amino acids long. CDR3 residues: CASSLQGGEQYF. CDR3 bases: TGTGCCAGTAGCCTACAGGGTGGCGAGCAGTACTTC.

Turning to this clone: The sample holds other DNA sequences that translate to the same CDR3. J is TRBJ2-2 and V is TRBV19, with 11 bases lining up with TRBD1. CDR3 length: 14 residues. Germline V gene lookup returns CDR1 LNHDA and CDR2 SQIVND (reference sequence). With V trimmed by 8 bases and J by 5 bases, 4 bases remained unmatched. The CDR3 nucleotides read TGTGCCAGTCGCAGGGACAGGGGGACCGGGGAGCTGTTTTTT. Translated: CASRRDRGTGELFF.